This TCR beta chain was recorded in a study of cytomegalovirus exposure and HLA in healthy donors. Overall study results and limits: In a later analysis, productive TCRs from donors in an Asian-associated ancestry cluster reportedly carried fewer N-insertions than the cohort mean. Productive rates of about 90% or about 30% were seen for most TCR beta V segments in an earlier analysis.

The V gene lost 2 bases and the J gene lost 1 base, with 6 bases spanning the gap. The CDR3 spans 13 residues. CDR1 is SGHRS, CDR2 YFSETQ, per germline. The PCR used 60 Vbeta and 13 Jbeta primers. Using immunoSEQ multiplex PCR, the repertoire was profiled, and TCRdb retains in-frame clones only, with some absent. Of roughly 160,000 clones in the sample, 80% were seen once. Donors were ostensibly healthy at sampling, although undocumented immune exposures were probable. This clone was recorded a few times. The antigen is unknown. The clonotype was recovered from a woman between 45 and 60 years old in good health and CMV-seronegative. The sample taken for sequencing was PBMCs. The V gene is TRBV5-1, the J gene TRBJ2-5; D is undetermined. The CDR3: CASSFASQETQYF. The CDR3 bases are TGCGCCAGCAGCTTTGCGTCCCAAGAGACCCAGTACTTC.